This TCR beta chain was profiled in a study of blood T cell repertoires in COVID-19. Study at large: Italy, Spain and the United States were the sources of the convalescent and acute COVID-19 samples.

This CDR3 is built from 15 residues. V lost 7 bases to trimming and J lost 10 bases, with 20 bases between them. Germline CDR1 MDHEN, CDR2 SYDVKM. In the authors' methods: Estimates of nucleated cell counts were drawn from the amplification of reference gene primers. The assay was immunoSEQ multiplex PCR, and TCRdb's table has in-frame clones only and misses some. V and J calls and clone size are copied from that table; D and trimming were computed from the DNA. The sample shows 300,000 to 400,000 clones, 85% to 90% of them seen only once. Seattle enrolled patients during active infection and tracked them longitudinally.

The sequencing sample was made of peripheral blood. This receptor was taken from a woman in her seventies with COVID-19, enrolled during active disease. The chain employs TRBV28 and TRBJ1-6; D may be TRBD1 (6 bases). The CDR3 reads CASTGGQGRWSPLHF. The CDR3 DNA is TGTGCCAGCACGGGGGGGCAGGGCAGGTGGTCACCCCTCCACTTT.